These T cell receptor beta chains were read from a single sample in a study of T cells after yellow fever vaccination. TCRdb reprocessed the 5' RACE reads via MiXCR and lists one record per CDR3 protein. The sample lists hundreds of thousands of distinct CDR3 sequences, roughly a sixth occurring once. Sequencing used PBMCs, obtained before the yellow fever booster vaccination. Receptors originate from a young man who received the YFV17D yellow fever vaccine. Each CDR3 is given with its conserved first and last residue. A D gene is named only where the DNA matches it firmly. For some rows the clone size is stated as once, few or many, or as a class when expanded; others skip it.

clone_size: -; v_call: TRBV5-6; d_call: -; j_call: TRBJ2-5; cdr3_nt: TGTGCCAGCACCTACGGGGGACAAAGAGAGACCCAGTACTTC; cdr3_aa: CASTYGGQRETQYF
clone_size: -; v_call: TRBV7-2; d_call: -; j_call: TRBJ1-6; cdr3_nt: TGTGCCAGCATGGTGGACAGAAATAATTCACCCCTCCACTTT; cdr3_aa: CASMVDRNNSPLHF
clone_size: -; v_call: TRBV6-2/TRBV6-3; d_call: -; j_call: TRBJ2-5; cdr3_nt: TGTGCCAGCAGTTACCATTGGTTGCGGGAGACCCAGTACTTC; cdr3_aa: CASSYHWLRETQYF
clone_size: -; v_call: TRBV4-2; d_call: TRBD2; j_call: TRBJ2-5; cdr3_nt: TGTGCCAGCAGCCAAGGAGGGACTAGAGGGGAGACCCAGTACTTC; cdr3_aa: CASSQGGTRGETQYF
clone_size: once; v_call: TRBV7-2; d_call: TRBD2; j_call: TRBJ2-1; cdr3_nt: TGTGCCAGCAGCACGACTAGCGGGGGCGTTTTGGAGCAGTTCTTC; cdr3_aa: CASSTTSGGVLEQFF
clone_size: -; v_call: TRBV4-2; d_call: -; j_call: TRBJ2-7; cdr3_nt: TGTGCCAGCAGCCAAGGGACAATCTACGAGCAGTACTTC; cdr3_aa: CASSQGTIYEQYF
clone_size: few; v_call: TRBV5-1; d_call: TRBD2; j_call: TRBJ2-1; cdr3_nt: TGCGCCAGCAGCATAGCGGGGGGCTCCTACAATGAGCAGTTCTTC; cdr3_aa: CASSIAGGSYNEQFF
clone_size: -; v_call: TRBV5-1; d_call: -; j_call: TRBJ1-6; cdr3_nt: TGCGCCAGCAGCTTGTCGCTAGGTTCACCCCTCCACTTT; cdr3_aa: CASSLSLGSPLHF
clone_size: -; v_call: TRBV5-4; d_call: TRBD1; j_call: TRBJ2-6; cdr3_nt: TGTGCCAGTGGACAGGGCCCCTCCTCTGGGGCCAACGTCCTGACTTTC; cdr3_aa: CASGQGPSSGANVLTF
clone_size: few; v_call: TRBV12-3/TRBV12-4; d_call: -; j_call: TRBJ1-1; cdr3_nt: TGTGCCAGCAGTTTAGCGCAGGGGTCGCGGAACACTGAAGCTTTCTTT; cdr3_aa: CASSLAQGSRNTEAFF
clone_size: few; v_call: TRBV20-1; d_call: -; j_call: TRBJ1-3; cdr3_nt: TGCAGTGCCCGGGAGGAATCTGGAAACACCATATATTTT; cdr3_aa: CSAREESGNTIYF
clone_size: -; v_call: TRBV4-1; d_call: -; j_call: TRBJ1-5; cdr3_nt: TGCGCCAGCAGCCAACTACGTAATCAGCCCCAGCATTTT; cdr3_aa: CASSQLRNQPQHF
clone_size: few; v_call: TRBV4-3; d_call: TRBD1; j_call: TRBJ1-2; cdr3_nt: TGCGCCAGCAGCCAAGACCCGGGACAGTCCTATGGCTACACCTTC; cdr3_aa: CASSQDPGQSYGYTF
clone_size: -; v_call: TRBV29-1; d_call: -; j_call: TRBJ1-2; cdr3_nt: TGCAGCGTTGAAGTTCCAAGGGGCTATGGCTACACCTTC; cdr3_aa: CSVEVPRGYGYTF